The 21 T cell receptor beta chains below all came from one sample that was sequenced in a study of T-cell reconstitution after alpha-beta-depleted transplantation in children. TCRbeta library preparation incorporated unique molecular identifiers. TCRdb processed the PCR reads anew with MiXCR; each CDR3 protein has one entry. Of more than 300,000 distinct CDR3 sequences in the sample, around 15% were seen once. The sample was PBMCs, mostly from graft donor cells, taken 360 days after TCRalphabeta/CD19-depleted stem cell transplant. The receptors originated from a male patient between 2 and 9 years old who had a stem cell transplant for acute lymphoblastic leukemia, so the T cells may come from the graft donor.

This clonotype occurred a few times. This chain uses TRBV6-1 with TRBJ2-5; 11 bases match TRBD2. CDR1 and CDR2 (germline): MNHNS, SASEGT. V lost 6 bases, J lost 2 bases, and 14 bases stayed unmatched. The length of the CDR3 is 18 residues. Here the CDR3 reads CASRGTSGSRVWQETQYF. CDR3 coding DNA: TGTGCCAGCAGGGGTACTAGCGGGAGTAGAGTTTGGCAAGAGACCCAGTACTTC.

The chain has TRBV5-8 and TRBJ2-3, with TRBD1 as a possible D gene (6 bases). The germline gives CDR1 SGHTS, CDR2 YDEGEE. Trimming took 2 bases from V and 2 from J, leaving 15 bases between them. This CDR3 is built from 16 residues. In DNA, the CDR3 is TGTGCCAGCAGCTTACAGGGTTTAATGTCCACAGATACGCAGTATTTT. Its protein is CASSLQGLMSTDTQYF.

This clonotype has at least ten counts. The chain combines TRBV12-3 or TRBV12-4 with TRBJ2-1; D call uncertain. This CDR3 comprises 15 residues. V lost 3 bases, J lost 4 bases, and 13 bases lay in between. The CDR3 is CASSLPRPLYNEQFF. DNA of the CDR3: TGTGCCAGCAGTTTGCCCAGACCCCTATACAATGAGCAGTTCTTC.

This clonotype was picked up a small number of times. The V and J genes are TRBV9 and TRBJ2-1; 9 bases line up with TRBD2. Germline values: CDR1 SGDLS, CDR2 YYNGEE. After removal of 1 base from V and 2 bases from J, the junction contained 7 bases not matched to a gene. This CDR3 spans 17 amino acids. CDR3 residues: CASSVSQGGRAYNEQFF. The CDR3 DNA reads TGTGCCAGCAGCGTATCCCAGGGCGGGAGGGCCTACAATGAGCAGTTCTTC. Variable domain in full (rest from reference TRBV9 and TRBJ2-1): DSGVTQTPKHLITATGQRVTLRCSPRSGDLSVYWYQQSLDQGLQFLIQYYNGEERAKGNILERFSAQQFPDLHSELNLSSLELGDSALYFCASSVSQGGRAYNEQFFGPGTRLTVL.

This clonotype was seen a few times. The chain joins TRBV6-2 or TRBV6-3 to TRBJ2-2; D not resolved. Between the trimmed V and J ends, which lost 6 bases and 3 bases, there was a span of 5 bases. This CDR3 region has 12 residues. The V gene's germline CDR1 is MNHEY and CDR2 SVGEGT. The CDR3 reads CASRGYTGELFF. The CDR3 DNA reads TGTGCCAGCAGAGGGTACACCGGGGAGCTGTTTTTT.

The V and J genes are TRBV28 and TRBJ2-7, with 7 positions matching TRBD2. CDR1 is MDHEN, CDR2 SYDVKM, per germline. This CDR3 region has 13 residues. Trimming at V came to 6 bases and at J to 8 bases, leaving 10 bases not matched to a gene. The CDR3 DNA reads TGTGCCAGCAGATTGGGACTACCTACGAAGCAGTACTTC. Amino acids: CASRLGLPTKQYF.

This clonotype was seen a few times. The V call is TRBV27, the J call TRBJ1-5, with D tentatively TRBD1 (5 bases). Trimming cost V 5 bases and J 0 bases, with 20 bases left between them. From germline, CDR1 is MNHEY and CDR2 SMNVEV (reference sequence). The CDR3 has 18 amino acids. DNA for the CDR3: TGTGCCAGCAGTCCCCTCGAACGGACACTATTTAGCAATCAGCCCCAGCATTTT. Its protein is CASSPLERTLFSNQPQHF.

The J gene is TRBJ2-6, the V gene TRBV5-1; 10 positions match TRBD1. The germline CDR1 and CDR2 sequences are SGHRS and YFSETQ. J was trimmed by 4 bases and V by 0 bases; bases with no gene match: 13. This CDR3 region has 20 residues. The DNA of the CDR3 is TGCGCCAGCAGCTTGGATGGGTTGGGACAGGGGATCTCAGGGGCCAACGTCCTGACTTTC. This gives the protein CASSLDGLGQGISGANVLTF.

The genes are TRBV15 and TRBJ2-3; perhaps TRBD1 as D (5 bases). Trimming stripped 0 bases from V and 3 bases from J, with 10 bases between. CDR1 and CDR2 from the germline V gene are LNHNV and YYDKDF (reference sequence). This CDR3 is 15 amino acids long. The CDR3 loop is CATSRDRVSTDTQYF. Here the CDR3 DNA reads TGTGCCACCAGCAGAGACAGGGTGTCGACAGATACGCAGTATTTT.

V is TRBV5-1 and J is TRBJ2-3, with D possibly TRBD2 on 5 matching bases. V was clipped by 7 bases and J by 0 bases, with 27 bases between them. The germline V gene has CDR1 SGHRS and CDR2 YFSETQ. This CDR3 region has 19 residues. CDR3 nucleotide sequence: TGCGCCAGCCTCCCCTACCTTACGGGGTCCCTCGGAAGCACAGATACGCAGTATTTT. This codes for CASLPYLTGSLGSTDTQYF.

The chain uses TRBV27 and TRBJ1-1, with TRBD1 as a possible D gene (6 bases). Trimming shortened V by 4 bases and J by 1 base, and 16 bases separated the two germline ends. CDR1 and CDR2 (germline): MNHEY, SMNVEV (reference sequence). The CDR3 extends over 16 amino acids. CDR3 DNA: TGTGCCAGCAGTTCCACCCTCAGGGGCCCGAACACTGAAGCTTTCTTT. This encodes CASSSTLRGPNTEAFF.

The chain carries TRBV7-9 and TRBJ2-5; TRBD2 matches at 8 bases. The CDR3 is made up of 14 amino acids. Germline V gene sequence: CDR1 SEHNR, CDR2 FQNEAQ (reference sequence). Trimming took 4 bases from V and 4 from J; bases not matched to a gene: 5. In DNA form, the CDR3 reads TGTGCCAGCAGCTCACAAGCGGGAGCAGAGACCCAGTACTTC. Its translation is CASSSQAGAETQYF.

This clonotype was detected only a few times. The chain couples TRBV6-5 to TRBJ2-1; TRBD2 matches at 7 bases. This CDR3 has 15 amino acids. V lost 4 bases and J lost 5; bases outside the gene matches: 8. Germline V gene lookup returns CDR1 MNHEY and CDR2 SVGAGI. The CDR3 DNA reads as TGTGCCAGCAGTTGGAAGACTAGCTTGAACAATGAGCAGTTCTTC. This translates into CASSWKTSLNNEQFF.

The chain carries TRBV6-2 or TRBV6-3 and TRBJ2-5, with D possibly TRBD2 on 5 matching bases. The germline V and J ends were trimmed by 7 bases and 2 bases, with 14 bases remaining between them. Germline CDR1 MNHEY, CDR2 SVGEGT. The CDR3 loop spans 14 amino acids. In DNA, the CDR3 is TGTGCCAGCAATCGCGGAGGCCAACAAGAGACCCAGTACTTC. Protein product: CASNRGGQQETQYF.

The chain employs TRBV7-9 and TRBJ2-1; D uncertain. The V and J ends lost 2 bases and 6 bases respectively, with 8 bases between them. Germline CDR1 reads SEHNR; CDR2 reads FQNEAQ (reference sequence). The CDR3 is 13 residues long. The CDR3 DNA reads as TGTGCCAGCAGCTTAAAGGCGAGCAATGAGCAGTTCTTC. Residues: CASSLKASNEQFF. Drawing the rest from reference TRBV7-9 and TRBJ2-1, the complete variable domain is DTGVSQNPRHKITKRGQNVTFRCDPISEHNRLYWYRQTLGQGPEFLTYFQNEAQLEKSRLLSDRFSAERPKGSFSTLEIQRTEQGDSAMYLCASSLKASNEQFFGPGTRLTVL.

The table lists this clonotype with a few counts. The rearrangement uses TRBV29-1 and TRBJ2-1, with unresolved D. The germline V gene encodes CDR1 SQVTM and CDR2 ANQGSEA. V was shortened by 0 bases and J by 8 bases, with 17 bases between the two germline ends. The CDR3 contains 15 residues. The CDR3 coding sequence is TGCAGCGTTGAAGATCGGTCGATGAGCCGGGATGAGCAGTTCTTC. It specifies CSVEDRSMSRDEQFF.

At least ten counts were recorded for this clonotype. The CDR3 DNA sequence: TGCGCCAGCAATTCCCCTGGAGGCTTTAGAAATGAGCAGTTCTTC. Its translation is CASNSPGGFRNEQFF. The V and J genes are TRBV5-1 and TRBJ2-1, with D possibly being TRBD2 (5 bases). Germline-derived CDR1 and CDR2 are SGHRS and YFSETQ. Trimming pared 6 bases from V and 7 bases from J, leaving 20 bases between. The CDR3 has 15 residues. Combining the CDR3 with reference TRBV5-1 and TRBJ2-1 gives the whole variable domain KAGVTQTPRYLIKTRGQQVTLSCSPISGHRSVSWYQQTPGQGLQFLFEYFSETQRNKGNFPGRFSGRQFSNSRSEMNVSTLELGDSALYLCASNSPGGFRNEQFFGPGTRLTVL.

V gene TRBV7-2 combines with J gene TRBJ2-3, with TRBD2 matching 7 bases. Trimming took 5 bases from V and 0 from J; bases not matched to a gene: 8. This CDR3 spans 16 amino acids. The germline V gene encodes CDR1 SGHTA and CDR2 FQGNSA. The CDR3 sequence is CASSISTSVSTDTQYF. The CDR3 DNA sequence: TGTGCCAGCAGCATAAGTACTAGCGTGAGCACAGATACGCAGTATTTT.

The V and J genes are TRBV6-1 and TRBJ1-1; 7 bases line up with TRBD1. The V segment lost 6 bases and the J segment 3 bases; nucleotides outside the gene matches: 4. CDR1 is MNHNS, CDR2 SASEGT, per germline. CDR3 length: 13 residues. The CDR3 DNA sequence: TGTGCCAGCAGCAGGGGGTTCGACACTGAAGCTTTCTTT. Translation gives CASSRGFDTEAFF.

This clonotype showed up just a few times. The chain couples TRBV12-3 or TRBV12-4 to TRBJ1-4; no clear D gene. V shed 6 bases and J shed 0 bases, with 8 bases lying between them. This CDR3 is built from 14 residues. CDR3 bases: TGTGCCAGCAGACCTCGGGCAACTAATGAAAAACTGTTTTTT. Protein: CASRPRATNEKLFF.

The V gene is TRBV30, the J gene TRBJ2-1; D is uncertain. CDR1 and CDR2 (germline): GTSNPN, SVGIG (reference sequence). This CDR3 contains 12 residues. Trimming took off 5 bases at V and 3 bases at J, with 8 bases between the two ends. The CDR3 region is CAWSVSYNEQFF. The CDR3 DNA follows: TGTGCCTGGTCTGTAAGCTACAATGAGCAGTTCTTC.